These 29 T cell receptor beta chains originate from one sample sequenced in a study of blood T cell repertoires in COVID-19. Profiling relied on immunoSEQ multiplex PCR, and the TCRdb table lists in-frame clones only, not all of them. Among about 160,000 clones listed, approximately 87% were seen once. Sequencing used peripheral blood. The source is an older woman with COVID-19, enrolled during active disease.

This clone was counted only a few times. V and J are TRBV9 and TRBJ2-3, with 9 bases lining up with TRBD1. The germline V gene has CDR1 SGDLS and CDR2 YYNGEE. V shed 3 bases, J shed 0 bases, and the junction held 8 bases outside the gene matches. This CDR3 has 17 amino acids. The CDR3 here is CASSAVQGARSTDTQYF. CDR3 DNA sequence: TGTGCCAGCAGCGCAGTACAGGGGGCGCGGAGCACAGATACGCAGTATTTT.

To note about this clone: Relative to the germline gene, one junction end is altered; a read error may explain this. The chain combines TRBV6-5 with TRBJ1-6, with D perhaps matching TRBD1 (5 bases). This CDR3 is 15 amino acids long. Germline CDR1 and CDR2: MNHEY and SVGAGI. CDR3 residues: CASRTDGTYTSPLHF. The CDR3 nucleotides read TGTGCCAGCAGGACCGACGGGACTTATACTTCACCCCTCCACTTT.

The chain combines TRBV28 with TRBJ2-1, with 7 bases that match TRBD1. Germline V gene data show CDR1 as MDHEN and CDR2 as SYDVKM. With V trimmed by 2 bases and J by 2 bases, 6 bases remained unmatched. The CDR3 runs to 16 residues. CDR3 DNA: TGTGCCAGCAGTTTACCCGGGACAGACACCTACAATGAGCAGTTCTTC. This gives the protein CASSLPGTDTYNEQFF.

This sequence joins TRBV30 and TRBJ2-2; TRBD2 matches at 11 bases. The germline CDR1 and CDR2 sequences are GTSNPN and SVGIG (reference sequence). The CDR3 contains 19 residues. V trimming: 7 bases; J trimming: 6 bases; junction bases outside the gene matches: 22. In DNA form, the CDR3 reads TGTGCCTCTGACTCAATTAGCGGGGGGGCCCGGTTAACCGCCGGGGAGCTGTTTTTT. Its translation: CASDSISGGARLTAGELFF.

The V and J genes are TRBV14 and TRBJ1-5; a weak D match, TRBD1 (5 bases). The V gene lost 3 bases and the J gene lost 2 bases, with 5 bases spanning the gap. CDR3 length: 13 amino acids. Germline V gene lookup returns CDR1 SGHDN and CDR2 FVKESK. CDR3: CASSHRGNQPQHF. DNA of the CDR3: TGTGCCAGCAGCCACAGGGGCAATCAGCCCCAGCATTTT.

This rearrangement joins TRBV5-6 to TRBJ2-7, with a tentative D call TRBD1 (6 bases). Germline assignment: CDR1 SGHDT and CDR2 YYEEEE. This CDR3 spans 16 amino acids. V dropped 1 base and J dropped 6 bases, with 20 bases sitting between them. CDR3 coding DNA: TGTGCCAGCAGCTTGATCGCAGGGGACGTTTTGGGCGAGCAGTACTTC. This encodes CASSLIAGDVLGEQYF.

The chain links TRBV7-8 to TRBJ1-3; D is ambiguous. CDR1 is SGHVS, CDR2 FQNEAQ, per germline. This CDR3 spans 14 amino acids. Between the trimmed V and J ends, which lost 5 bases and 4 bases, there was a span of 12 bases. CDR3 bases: TGTGCCAGCAGCCAACGCTTGGGCGGAAACACCATATATTTT. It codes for CASSQRLGGNTIYF.

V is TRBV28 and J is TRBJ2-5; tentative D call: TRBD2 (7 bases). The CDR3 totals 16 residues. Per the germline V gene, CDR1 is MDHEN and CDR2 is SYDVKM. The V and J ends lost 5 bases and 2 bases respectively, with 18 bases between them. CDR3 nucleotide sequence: TGTGCCAGCAGTCCCCGGGGGGCCGATAAACAAGAGACCCAGTACTTC. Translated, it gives CASSPRGADKQETQYF.

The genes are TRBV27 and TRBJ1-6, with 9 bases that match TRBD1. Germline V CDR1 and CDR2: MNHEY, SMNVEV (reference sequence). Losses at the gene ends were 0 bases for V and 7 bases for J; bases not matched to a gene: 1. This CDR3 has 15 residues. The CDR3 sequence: CASSLSGTGNSPLHF. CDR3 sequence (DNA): TGTGCCAGCAGTTTATCGGGGACAGGGAATTCACCCCTCCACTTT.

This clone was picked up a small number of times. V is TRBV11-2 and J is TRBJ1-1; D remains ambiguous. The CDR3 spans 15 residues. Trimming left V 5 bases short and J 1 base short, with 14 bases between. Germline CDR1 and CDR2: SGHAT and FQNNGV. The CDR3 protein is CASSLNPRRNTEAFF. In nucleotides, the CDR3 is TGTGCCAGCAGCCTAAATCCCAGGCGGAACACTGAAGCTTTCTTT.

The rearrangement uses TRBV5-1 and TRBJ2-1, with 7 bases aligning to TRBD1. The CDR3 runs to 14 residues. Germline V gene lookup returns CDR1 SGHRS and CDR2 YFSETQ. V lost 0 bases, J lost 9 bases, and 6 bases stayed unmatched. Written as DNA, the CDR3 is TGCGCCAGCAGCTTGGGAGGGGGCCGTGGTGAGCAGTTCTTC. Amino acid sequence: CASSLGGGRGEQFF.

CDR3 protein: CASVNQGISEAFF. CDR3 DNA: TGTGCCAGTGTAAACCAGGGGATCTCTGAAGCTTTCTTT. The J gene is TRBJ1-1, the V gene TRBV19; tentative D call: TRBD1 (6 bases). CDR1 is LNHDA, CDR2 SQIVND, per germline (reference sequence). The CDR3 sequence is 13 residues long. The V end lost 8 bases, the J end lost 6 bases, and 16 bases lay between the germline ends.

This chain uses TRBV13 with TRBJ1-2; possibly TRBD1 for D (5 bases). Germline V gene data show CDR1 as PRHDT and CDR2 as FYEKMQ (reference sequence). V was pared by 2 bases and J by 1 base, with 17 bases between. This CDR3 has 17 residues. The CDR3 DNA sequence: TGTGCCAGCAGCTTATTCGGGGGTAGGGGTTTTAACTATGGCTACACCTTC. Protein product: CASSLFGGRGFNYGYTF.

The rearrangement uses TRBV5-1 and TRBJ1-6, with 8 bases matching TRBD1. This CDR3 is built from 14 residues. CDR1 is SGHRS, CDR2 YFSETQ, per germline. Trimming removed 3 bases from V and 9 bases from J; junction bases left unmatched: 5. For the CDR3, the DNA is TGCGCCAGCAGCTCACAGGGGGATTTTTCACCCCTCCACTTT. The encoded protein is CASSSQGDFSPLHF.

The CDR3 loop is CASSPPAEVEAFF. The CDR3 nucleotides read TGTGCCAGCTCACCACCGGCAGAGGTTGAAGCTTTCTTT. The V call is TRBV18, the J call TRBJ1-1; the D is unclear. CDR1 is KGHSH, CDR2 LQKENI, per germline. The CDR3 has 13 amino acids. Trimming took 0 bases from V and 7 from J, leaving 9 bases between them.

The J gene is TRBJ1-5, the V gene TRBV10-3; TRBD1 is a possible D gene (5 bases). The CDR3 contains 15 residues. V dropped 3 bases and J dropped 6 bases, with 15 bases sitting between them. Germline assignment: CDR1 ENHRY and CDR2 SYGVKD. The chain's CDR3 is CAISDRQGERQPQHF. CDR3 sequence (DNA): TGTGCCATCAGTGACCGGCAGGGTGAGCGTCAGCCCCAGCATTTT.

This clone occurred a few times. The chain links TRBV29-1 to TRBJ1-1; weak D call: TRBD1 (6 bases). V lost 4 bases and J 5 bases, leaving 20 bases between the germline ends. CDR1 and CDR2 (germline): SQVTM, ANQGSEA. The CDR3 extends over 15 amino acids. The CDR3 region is CSVAAGQHRETEAFF. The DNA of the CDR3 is TGCAGCGTTGCGGCAGGACAGCACCGAGAGACTGAAGCTTTCTTT.

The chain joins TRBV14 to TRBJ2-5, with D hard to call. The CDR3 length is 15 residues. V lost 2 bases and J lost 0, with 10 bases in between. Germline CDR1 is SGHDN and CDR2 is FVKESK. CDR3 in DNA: TGTGCCAGCAGCCAATTTCAGCGAGACCAAGAGACCCAGTACTTC. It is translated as CASSQFQRDQETQYF.

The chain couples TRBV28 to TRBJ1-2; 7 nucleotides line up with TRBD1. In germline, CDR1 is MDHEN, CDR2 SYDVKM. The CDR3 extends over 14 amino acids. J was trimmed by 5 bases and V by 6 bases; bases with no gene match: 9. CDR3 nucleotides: TGTGCCAGCAGGGGCGGGGGGACAGTTTATGGCTACACCTTC. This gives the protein CASRGGGTVYGYTF.

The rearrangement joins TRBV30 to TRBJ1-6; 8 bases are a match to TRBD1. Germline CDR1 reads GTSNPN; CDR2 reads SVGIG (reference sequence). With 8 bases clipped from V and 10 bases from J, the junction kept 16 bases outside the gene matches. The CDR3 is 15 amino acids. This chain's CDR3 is CARHRQGKQGSPLHF. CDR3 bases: TGTGCCCGCCATCGACAGGGGAAACAAGGCTCACCCCTCCACTTT.

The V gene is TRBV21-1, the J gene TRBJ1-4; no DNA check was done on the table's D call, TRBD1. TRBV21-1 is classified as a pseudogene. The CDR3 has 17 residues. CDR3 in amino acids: CASSDNSSSQYNEKLFF. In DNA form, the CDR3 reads TGTGCCAGCAGTGACAACTCGAGTTCACAGTATAATGAAAAACTGTTTTTT.

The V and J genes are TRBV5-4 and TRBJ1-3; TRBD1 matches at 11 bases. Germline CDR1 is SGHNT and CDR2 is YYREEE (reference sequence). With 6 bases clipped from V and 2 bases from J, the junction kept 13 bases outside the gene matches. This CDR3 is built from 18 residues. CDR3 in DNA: TGTGCCAGCACCAAGGACAGGGGGCGTGATAGGACTGGAAACACCATATATTTT. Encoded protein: CASTKDRGRDRTGNTIYF.

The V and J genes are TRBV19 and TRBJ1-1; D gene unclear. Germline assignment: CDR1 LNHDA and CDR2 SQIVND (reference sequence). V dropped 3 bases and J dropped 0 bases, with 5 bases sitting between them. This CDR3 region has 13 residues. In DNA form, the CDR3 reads TGTGCCAGTAGTATCTTCCTGAACACTGAAGCTTTCTTT. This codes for CASSIFLNTEAFF.

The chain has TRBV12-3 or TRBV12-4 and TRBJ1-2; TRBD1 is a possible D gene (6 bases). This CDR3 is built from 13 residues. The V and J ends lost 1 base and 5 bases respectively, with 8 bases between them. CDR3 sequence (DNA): TGTGCCAGCAGTTTAGGACAGGCGTATGGCTACACCTTC. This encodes CASSLGQAYGYTF.

CDR3 amino acids: CASSESTLSTQSSYNEQFF. The CDR3 nucleotides read TGCGCCAGCAGTGAGTCGACTCTGTCTACTCAAAGCTCCTACAATGAGCAGTTCTTC. The genes are TRBV10-1 and TRBJ2-1; D uncertain. The CDR3 is made up of 19 amino acids. CDR1 is WNHNN and CDR2 is SYGVQD in the germline V gene (reference sequence). V shed 0 bases and J shed 0 bases, with 18 bases lying between them.

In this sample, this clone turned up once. In nucleotides, the CDR3 is TGTGCCAGCATCCGAGGACAGAACTATGGCTACACCTTC. Its translation: CASIRGQNYGYTF. The V and J genes are TRBV12-3 or TRBV12-4 and TRBJ1-2, with D possibly matching TRBD1 (6 bases). This CDR3 spans 13 amino acids. The V end lost 7 bases, the J end lost 2 bases, and 11 bases lay between the germline ends.

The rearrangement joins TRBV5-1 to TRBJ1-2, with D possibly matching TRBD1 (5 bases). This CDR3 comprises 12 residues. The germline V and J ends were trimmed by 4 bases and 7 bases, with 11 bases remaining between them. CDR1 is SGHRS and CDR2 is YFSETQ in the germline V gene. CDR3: CASSTGGGGYTF. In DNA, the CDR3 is TGCGCCAGCAGCACCGGGGGAGGTGGCTACACCTTC.

The CDR3 here is CASSESGNQPQHF. DNA of the CDR3: TGTGCCAGCAGTGAATCGGGTAATCAGCCCCAGCATTTT. V usage is TRBV6-1 and J usage is TRBJ1-5; D ambiguous. Germline lookup yields CDR1 MNHNS and CDR2 SASEGT. The CDR3 covers 13 residues. The germline V and J ends were trimmed by 2 bases and 4 bases, with 6 bases remaining between them.

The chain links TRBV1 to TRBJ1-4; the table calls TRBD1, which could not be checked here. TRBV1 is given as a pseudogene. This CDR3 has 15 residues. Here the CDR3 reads CTSVVPRTGGRKLFF. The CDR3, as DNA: TGCACCAGCGTAGTCCCCCGGACAGGAGGGAGAAAACTGTTTTTT.